The 28 T cell receptor beta chains in this list originate from one sample, sequenced in a study of blood T cells in healthy people across ages (dated by TCRdb to the mid-2010s). Library method: 5' RACE. Reads for this sample came from an Illumina HiSeq 2500. The second PCR ran for roughly 7 to 12 cycles and used a J-beta primer mix along with a sample-barcoded 5' primer. TCRdb took the public reads, trimmed them with fastp at Q25, ran MiXCR for clone calling and kept in-frame beta chains. Each CDR3 protein gets just one entry, which takes the most common genes and DNA from the rows behind it. For this sample the table gives some 370,000 distinct CDR3 sequences, of which roughly half were detected only once. The ten largest clones represent about 54% of the sample. The sequencing sample was made of blood. The source is a man between 60 and 75 years old in good health.

The rearrangement joins TRBV27 to TRBJ2-1, with D tentatively TRBD1 or TRBD2 (5 bases each). The CDR3 is 18 residues long. Germline V gives CDR1 MNHEY, CDR2 SMNVEV (reference sequence). Between the trimmed V and J ends, which lost 3 bases and 6 bases, there was a span of 24 bases. The CDR3 coding sequence is TGTGCCAGCAGTTTTGGGCAGGACGCCGGGACCCCTAGCAATGAGCAGTTCTTC. Encoded protein: CASSFGQDAGTPSNEQFF.

A note on this clonotype: A junction boundary mismatches the germline segment, possibly from a read error. The chain couples TRBV2 to TRBJ2-1; 13 bases agree with TRBD2. Per the germline V gene, CDR1 is SNHLY and CDR2 is FYNNEI. The CDR3 length is 17 residues. The CDR3 is CAGSPPLAGGRYNEQFF. In DNA, the CDR3 is TGTGCCGGCAGCCCACCACTAGCGGGGGGGCGTTACAATGAGCAGTTCTTC.

This chain links TRBV3-1 with TRBJ2-4; TRBD1 aligns across 9 bases. The better agreement between TRBJ2-7 and the DNA end casts doubt on the J call. The CDR3 extends over 15 amino acids. CDR1 and CDR2 (germline): LGHDT, YNNKEL (reference sequence). Here the CDR3 DNA reads TGTGCCAGCAGCCAAGCGGGACAGGGAAACTACGAGCAGTACTTC. Translating gives CASSQAGQGNYEQYF.

J is TRBJ2-7 and V is TRBV2; D remains ambiguous. Germline V gives CDR1 SNHLY, CDR2 FYNNEI. The CDR3 extends over 14 amino acids. Trimming took 7 bases from V and 0 from J, leaving 13 bases between them. CDR3 nucleotides: TGTGCCAGCATTAGGACCGCCAGCTCCTACGAGCAGTACTTC. It encodes CASIRTASSYEQYF.

The V call is TRBV16, the J call TRBJ1-5, with D uncertain. CDR3 length: 15 amino acids. Germline V gene data show CDR1 as KGHSY and CDR2 as FQNENV. The V gene lost 1 base and the J gene lost 1 base, with 8 bases spanning the gap. The DNA for the CDR3 is TGTGCCAGCAGCCAATGGGGTTCAAGCAATCAGCCCCAGCATTTT. Residues: CASSQWGSSNQPQHF. The full variable domain, completed using reference TRBV16 and TRBJ1-5, is GEEVAQTPKHLVRGEGQKAKLYCAPIKGHSYVFWYQQVLKNEFKFLISFQNENVFDETGMPKERFSAKCLPNSPCSLEIQATKLEDSAVYFCASSQWGSSNQPQHFGDGTRLSIL.

The rearrangement links TRBV5-1 to TRBJ2-5; unclear D gene. The germline gives CDR1 SGHRS, CDR2 YFSETQ. This CDR3 has 13 amino acids. Trimming took off 0 bases at V and 5 bases at J, with 8 bases between the two ends. CDR3 region: CASSLEGAETQYF. As DNA, the CDR3 is TGCGCCAGCAGCTTGGAAGGTGCGGAGACCCAGTACTTC.

The rearrangement joins TRBV5-5 to TRBJ2-1; the match to TRBD2 covers 11 bases. Germline V lookup: CDR1 SGHKS, CDR2 YYEKEE (reference sequence). The V segment lost 4 bases and the J segment 7 bases; nucleotides outside the gene matches: 10. The CDR3 length is 16 residues. CDR3 loop: CASSIAPSGRRNEQFF. As DNA, the CDR3 is TGTGCCAGCAGCATCGCTCCTAGCGGGAGGCGGAATGAGCAGTTCTTC.

This clonotype was observed a handful of times. This chain links TRBV6-4 with TRBJ2-3; 12 bases fit TRBD1. The V segment lost 4 bases and the J segment 4 bases; nucleotides outside the gene matches: 3. The CDR3 covers 15 residues. Germline CDR1 MRHNA, CDR2 SNTAGT. The CDR3 sequence: CASSAGTGGPDTQYF. The CDR3 bases are TGTGCCAGCAGTGCCGGGACAGGGGGCCCAGATACGCAGTATTTT.

The rearrangement links TRBV29-1 to TRBJ2-1, with 7 bases matching TRBD2. The CDR3 length is 18 residues. Germline V CDR1 and CDR2: SQVTM, ANQGSEA. V lost 0 bases, J lost 0 bases, and 11 bases stayed unmatched. The CDR3 DNA sequence: TGCAGCGTTGAAGAATGGGAGGGCCTGAGTGCCTCCTACAATGAGCAGTTCTTC. It is translated as CSVEEWEGLSASYNEQFF.

This CDR3 is CASSQDGRQGSYEQYF. The CDR3 DNA follows: TGCGCCAGCAGCCAAGATGGGAGACAGGGCTCATACGAGCAGTACTTC. The chain recombines TRBV4-3 with TRBJ2-7; TRBD1 agrees at 7 bases. CDR1 LGHNA and CDR2 YSLEER come from the germline V gene. There are 16 residues in the CDR3. V was pared by 0 bases and J by 4 bases, with 9 bases of the junction left unmatched.

V is TRBV7-8 and J is TRBJ2-1; 16 bases are shared with TRBD2. CDR1 and CDR2 (germline): SGHVS, FQNEAQ. The V gene end was trimmed by 0 bases and the J gene end by 2 bases; junction bases not matched to a gene: 4. This CDR3 region has 19 residues. CDR3 bases: TGTGCCAGCAGCTTAGCTGGGACTAGCGGGGGGGTAGCCTACAATGAGCAGTTCTTC. Translation: CASSLAGTSGGVAYNEQFF.

In its sample, this clonotype was seen once. The V call is TRBV20-1, the J call TRBJ2-4; perhaps TRBD1 as D (5 bases). The CDR3 consists of 12 residues. Deletions cut 5 bases from V and 13 bases from J, with 18 bases between. From germline, CDR1 is DFQATT and CDR2 SNEGSKA (reference sequence). In DNA, the CDR3 is TGCAGTGCTTTGGACACGTACAATGAGCAGTACTTC. As protein: CSALDTYNEQYF.

In this sample, this clonotype turned up a few times. This chain joins TRBV7-2 and TRBJ2-1; D unclear. This CDR3 is 11 amino acids long. V lost 5 bases and J 12 bases, leaving 11 bases between the germline ends. CDR1 and CDR2 from the germline V gene are SGHTA and FQGNSA. CDR3 sequence (DNA): TGTGCCAGCAGCCCCCAACACGGGCAGTTCTTC. Translating gives CASSPQHGQFF.

The genes are TRBV9 and TRBJ2-3; no firm D call. CDR1 is SGDLS, CDR2 YYNGEE, per germline. V gave up 0 bases and J gave up 9 bases, with 29 bases separating them. This CDR3 has 19 residues. The CDR3 DNA follows: TGTGCCAGCAGCGTAGCCGGTCTCCAGCGAGGACCAGGAATGGGCACGCAGTATTTT. It codes for CASSVAGLQRGPGMGTQYF.

On this clonotype: A much larger clone differs by one base, so this may be a read error. The chain couples TRBV25-1 to TRBJ2-7; no clear D gene. The CDR3 has 14 residues. CDR1 and CDR2 (germline): MGHDK, SYGVNS. Here the CDR3 reads CASSEAQTSSEQYF. The DNA of the CDR3 is TGTGCCAGCAGTGAAGCTCAAACCTCCTCCGAGCAGTACTTC.

The V call is TRBV28, the J call TRBJ2-1; 13 nucleotides line up with TRBD2. The CDR3 sequence is 17 residues long. The V gene end was trimmed by 5 bases and the J gene end by 7 bases; junction bases not matched to a gene: 11. Germline CDR1 is MDHEN and CDR2 is SYDVKM. The CDR3 bases are TGTGCCAGCAGTGCTGCCTGGACTAGCGGGAGTAAGAATGAGCAGTTCTTC. This sequence encodes CASSAAWTSGSKNEQFF.

The chain employs TRBV4-1 and TRBJ2-3; 8 positions match TRBD2. With 7 bases clipped from V and 1 base from J, the junction kept 4 bases outside the gene matches. The CDR3 has 14 amino acids. Germline assignment: CDR1 MGHRA and CDR2 YSYEKL. The CDR3, as DNA: TGCGCCAGCACAAGAGCGGGGGGCACAGATACGCAGTATTTT. It yields the protein CASTRAGGTDTQYF.

The chain is built from TRBV20-1 and TRBJ2-7; the D gene is possibly TRBD1 (5 bases). The CDR3 sequence is 13 residues long. Germline CDR1 and CDR2: DFQATT and SNEGSKA (reference sequence). Trimming took off 1 base at V and 1 base at J, with 8 bases between the two ends. In DNA form, the CDR3 reads TGCAGTGCTAGAGCGACAGCATCCTACGAGCAGTACTTC. Its translation: CSARATASYEQYF.

There are many counts of this clonotype. CDR3 in DNA: TGTGCCAGCAGCTCCCCCCCAGATACGCAGTATTTT. Residues: CASSSPPDTQYF. This chain links TRBV7-2 with TRBJ2-3; D is ambiguous. Trimming cost V 4 bases and J 4 bases, with 6 bases left between them. Per germline, CDR1 SGHTA and CDR2 FQGNSA. This CDR3 has 12 amino acids.

This chain joins TRBV14 and TRBJ2-7, with 8 nucleotides matching TRBD1. In germline, CDR1 is SGHDN, CDR2 FVKESK. The CDR3 runs 16 residues. Trimming took 5 bases from V and 2 from J; bases not matched to a gene: 11. The CDR3 DNA is TGTGCCAGCAGCGCCACCCAGGGGGCACTTACCTACGAGCAGTACTTC. Its protein product is CASSATQGALTYEQYF.

This chain joins TRBV5-1 and TRBJ2-3; 9 positions agree with TRBD2. Germline V lookup: CDR1 SGHRS, CDR2 YFSETQ. V dropped 0 bases and J dropped 8; count of bases not matched to a gene: 7. The CDR3 loop spans 15 amino acids. CDR3 loop: CASSLAVAGAGTQYF. The CDR3 DNA sequence: TGCGCCAGCAGCTTGGCCGTAGCGGGAGCGGGTACGCAGTATTTT.

This clonotype was seen many times. The rearrangement joins TRBV7-9 to TRBJ2-7; 9 bases agree with TRBD1. Trimming took 5 bases from V and 4 from J; bases not matched to a gene: 9. The CDR3 length is 15 residues. Germline V gene data show CDR1 as SEHNR and CDR2 as FQNEAQ (reference sequence). CDR3 coding DNA: TGTGCCAGCAGCCTACAGGGGGCGTTGGCTTACGAGCAGTACTTC. This translates into CASSLQGALAYEQYF.

As regards this clonotype: A much more abundant neighbour one base away suggests this may be a read error. This rearrangement joins TRBV28 to TRBJ2-5; 16 bases agree with TRBD2. This CDR3 is built from 12 residues. Germline loops: CDR1 MDHEN, CDR2 SYDVKM. Losses at the gene ends were 10 bases for V and 11 bases for J; bases not matched to a gene: 4. For the CDR3, the DNA is TGTGCCATCGGGACTAGCGGGAGGGAGCAGTACTTC. It is translated as CAIGTSGREQYF. Based on the CDR3 plus reference TRBV28 and TRBJ2-5, the full variable domain is DVKVTQSSRYLVKRTGEKVFLECVQDMDHENMFWYRQDPGLGLRLIYFSYDVKMKEKGDIPEGYSVSREKKERFSLILESASTNQTSMYLCAIGTSGREQYFGPGTRLLVL.

The chain links TRBV21-1 to TRBJ2-4; the table's D call TRBD1 went unverified against the DNA. TRBV21-1 is described as a pseudogene. The CDR3 extends over 19 amino acids. CDR3 sequence: CASSSRNGQRKLAKNIQYF. CDR3 DNA: TGTGCCAGCAGCTCCCGTAACGGACAGCGTAAGTTAGCCAAAAACATTCAGTACTTC.

The gene calls are TRBV27 and TRBJ2-3; D uncertain. Trimming pared 5 bases from V and 7 bases from J, leaving 25 bases between. Per germline, CDR1 MNHEY and CDR2 SMNVEV (reference sequence). The CDR3 spans 17 residues. CDR3 bases: TGTGCCAGCAGTGGGGTGTGGGTGAAGACCCGCACCAATACGCAGTATTTT. This gives the protein CASSGVWVKTRTNTQYF.

About this clonotype: A read error may be the cause here, since a much bigger clone is one base away. This chain joins TRBV5-1 and TRBJ2-3, with a possible D match to TRBD2 (5 bases). CDR3 length equals 14 residues. Per the germline V gene, CDR1 is SGHRS and CDR2 is YFSETQ. V was pared by 5 bases and J by 2 bases, with 12 bases between. In DNA, the CDR3 is TGCGCCAGCAGGGGGAGCGGATTCACAGATACGCAGTATTTT. It encodes CASRGSGFTDTQYF.

The rearrangement uses TRBV3-1 and TRBJ2-5; 8 nucleotides match TRBD2. CDR3 size: 15 residues. Germline CDR1 and CDR2: LGHDT and YNNKEL (reference sequence). J gave up 11 bases and V 4 bases, and 15 bases lay outside the gene matches. The DNA of the CDR3 is TGTGCCAGCAGCCCAGGACTAGCTTCGGGTACTGAGCAGTACTTC. The encoded protein is CASSPGLASGTEQYF.

V usage is TRBV20-1 and J usage is TRBJ2-1; TRBD2 aligns across 11 bases. The junction had 8 bases not matched to a gene; V was cut back by 1 base and J by 0 bases. The CDR3 length is 18 residues. Germline V gene sequence: CDR1 DFQATT, CDR2 SNEGSKA (reference sequence). This CDR3 is CSARAASGGNGSYNEQFF. The CDR3 DNA follows: TGCAGTGCTAGAGCGGCTAGCGGGGGGAACGGCTCCTACAATGAGCAGTTCTTC.